The next 20 T cell receptor beta chains were all read from a single sample in a study of CD8+ T cells in alopecia areata. Treatment of the sample: oral pan-JAK inhibitor, 5-10 mg twice daily. RNA extraction was followed by reverse transcription into cDNA, which acted as the sequencing template. Profiling relied on immunoSEQ multiplex PCR, and the TCRdb table lists in-frame clones only, not all of them. The table includes roughly 200,000 clones, less than 45% detected once. The specimen comprised CD4+ T cells sorted from blood, sampled around week 30, from a patient treated with tofacitinib. The receptors were gathered from a human donor with alopecia areata.

The CDR3 spells CSVERTGSYNYGYTF. For the CDR3, the DNA is TGCAGCGTTGAGAGGACTGGAAGCTATAACTATGGCTACACCTTC. The rearrangement links TRBV29-1 to TRBJ1-2; D is undetermined. Germline-derived CDR1 and CDR2 are SQVTM and ANQGSEA. CDR3 size: 15 residues. V was cut by 3 bases and J by 1 base, with 15 bases left in between.

The chain employs TRBV30 and TRBJ1-2; no definite D call. Germline-derived CDR1 and CDR2 are GTSNPN and SVGIG (reference sequence). V dropped 3 bases and J dropped 4 bases, with 6 bases sitting between them. The CDR3 totals 11 residues. The CDR3 sequence: CAWSGSYGYTF. The CDR3 DNA reads as TGTGCCTGGAGCGGGTCCTATGGCTACACCTTC.

The V gene is TRBV7-9, the J gene TRBJ2-3, with 7 bases that match TRBD2. CDR1 and CDR2 from the germline V gene are SEHNR and FQNEAQ (reference sequence). The length of the CDR3 is 15 residues. Trimming took 5 bases from V and 2 from J; bases not matched to a gene: 7. The CDR3 coding sequence is TGTGCCAGCAGCCCTAGACGGGGGGACACAGATACGCAGTATTTT. Translating gives CASSPRRGDTDTQYF.

The chain uses TRBV5-1 and TRBJ1-2, with D possibly TRBD1 on 5 matching bases. This CDR3 has 13 residues. Germline assignment: CDR1 SGHRS and CDR2 YFSETQ. V lost 0 bases, J lost 2 bases, and 5 bases lay in between. CDR3 DNA sequence: TGCGCCAGCAGCTTGGAGGGGAACTATGGCTACACCTTC. Translated: CASSLEGNYGYTF.

This clone occurred a few times. This chain connects TRBV30 to TRBJ1-3; D is ambiguous. CDR1 GTSNPN and CDR2 SVGIG come from the germline V gene (reference sequence). V lost 4 bases to trimming and J lost 1 base, with 11 bases between them. There are 14 residues in the CDR3. The CDR3 DNA is TGTGCCTGGACAGCCGGCTGGTCTGGAAACACCATATATTTT. Translating gives CAWTAGWSGNTIYF.

This clone occurred a few times. The chain uses TRBV6-5 and TRBJ1-1, with D hard to call. Germline V CDR1 and CDR2: MNHEY, SVGAGI. Trimming cost V 4 bases and J 1 base, with 13 bases left between them. This CDR3 is 15 amino acids long. CDR3 region: CASSSRTAENTEAFF. CDR3 DNA sequence: TGTGCCAGCAGTTCCCGGACGGCCGAGAACACTGAAGCTTTCTTT.

The rearrangement uses TRBV18 and TRBJ2-7; 9 nucleotides agree with TRBD1. Germline CDR1 reads KGHSH; CDR2 reads LQKENI. CDR3 length equals 15 residues. V lost 3 bases, J lost 0 bases, and 3 bases stayed unmatched. The CDR3 reads CASSPGTGNSYEQYF. As DNA, the CDR3 is TGTGCCAGCTCACCGGGGACAGGGAACTCCTACGAGCAGTACTTC.

The chain is built from TRBV29-1 and TRBJ1-1, with D maybe TRBD1 (5 bases). V lost 8 bases, J lost 1 base, and 14 bases lay in between. This CDR3 region has 13 residues. The V gene's germline CDR1 is SQVTM and CDR2 ANQGSEA. The CDR3, as DNA: TGCAGCTCAAATCAAGGGGCGAACACTGAAGCTTTCTTT. This translates into CSSNQGANTEAFF.

The chain employs TRBV29-1 and TRBJ1-1; D ambiguous. The CDR3 runs to 15 residues. Germline CDR1 reads SQVTM; CDR2 reads ANQGSEA. The germline V and J ends were trimmed by 2 bases and 4 bases, with 17 bases remaining between them. Here the CDR3 reads CSVEIPGRLITEAFF. CDR3 nucleotides: TGCAGCGTTGAAATCCCCGGGAGGTTGATCACTGAAGCTTTCTTT. Based on the CDR3 plus reference TRBV29-1 and TRBJ1-1, the full variable domain is SAVISQKPSRDICQRGTSLTIQCQVDSQVTMMFWYRQQPGQSLTLIATANQGSEATYESGFVIDKFPISRPNLTFSTLTVSNMSPEDSSIYLCSVEIPGRLITEAFFGQGTRLTVV.

This clone has a handful of counts. The chain couples TRBV29-1 to TRBJ2-2, with 13 nucleotides matching TRBD2. CDR1 and CDR2 from the germline V gene are SQVTM and ANQGSEA. Losses at the gene ends were 3 bases for V and 7 bases for J; bases not matched to a gene: 5. The CDR3 has 15 residues. The CDR3 is CSVDRLAGGDGELFF. CDR3 nucleotide sequence: TGCAGCGTTGATAGACTAGCGGGGGGAGACGGGGAGCTGTTTTTT.

As for this clone: Different DNA sequences within this sample yield the same CDR3. The rearrangement uses TRBV5-1 and TRBJ2-7, with D unresolved. CDR3 length: 15 residues. Trimming stripped 0 bases from V and 0 bases from J, with 10 bases between. CDR1 and CDR2 (germline): SGHRS, YFSETQ. The CDR3 sequence: CASSLVAGSSYEQYF. CDR3 DNA: TGCGCCAGCAGCTTGGTTGCCGGTTCCTCCTACGAGCAGTACTTC.

The chain couples TRBV2 to TRBJ2-1, with unresolved D. Germline lookup yields CDR1 SNHLY and CDR2 FYNNEI. CDR3 size: 13 residues. The ends were cut back, 8 bases at V and 0 bases at J, with 8 bases in the middle. CDR3 loop: CASVRGSYNEQFF. CDR3 sequence (DNA): TGTGCCAGCGTTCGTGGCTCCTACAATGAGCAGTTCTTC.

This chain connects TRBV30 to TRBJ2-7; 12 bases map to TRBD2. In germline, CDR1 is GTSNPN, CDR2 SVGIG (reference sequence). The J segment lost 3 bases and the V segment lost 3 bases, leaving 6 bases of the junction unmatched. This CDR3 region has 15 residues. The CDR3 DNA reads TGTGCCTGGAGCGAAAAGACTAGCGGGAGCTACGAGCAGTACTTC. Translation: CAWSEKTSGSYEQYF.

The rearrangement links TRBV20-1 to TRBJ2-7, with 7 bases matching TRBD1. Unmatched junction bases numbered 4, after V lost 7 bases and J lost 4 bases. This CDR3 spans 11 amino acids. CDR1 is DFQATT and CDR2 is SNEGSKA in the germline V gene (reference sequence). The CDR3 DNA is TGCAGTGTCAGGGGGAGTTACGAGCAGTACTTC. This codes for CSVRGSYEQYF.

The sample holds one count of this clone. This chain connects TRBV30 to TRBJ1-5; no clear D gene. This CDR3 is built from 12 residues. Germline lookup yields CDR1 GTSNPN and CDR2 SVGIG (reference sequence). Trimming took 3 bases from V and 7 from J, leaving 10 bases between them. The DNA for the CDR3 is TGTGCCTGGAGCGAATCCAGGCAGCCCCAGCATTTT. It specifies CAWSESRQPQHF. Complete variable domain (other parts from reference TRBV30 and TRBJ1-5): SQTIHQWPATLVQPVGSPLSLECTVEGTSNPNLYWYRQAAGRGLQLLFYSVGIGQISSEVPQNLSASRPQDRQFILSSKKLLLSDSGFYLCAWSESRQPQHFGDGTRLSIL.

This clone was seen more than once but under ten times. The chain has TRBV5-1 and TRBJ2-1; 10 bases are shared with TRBD2. This CDR3 has 14 amino acids. Germline CDR1 SGHRS, CDR2 YFSETQ. The V gene end was trimmed by 0 bases and the J gene end by 8 bases; junction bases not matched to a gene: 2. In DNA, the CDR3 is TGCGCCAGCAGCTTGGGGCTAGCGGGGGATGAGCAGTTCTTC. Translated, it gives CASSLGLAGDEQFF.

This clone was seen only once. The V gene is TRBV29-1, the J gene TRBJ1-2, with D perhaps TRBD1 (6 bases). Germline CDR1 and CDR2: SQVTM and ANQGSEA. This CDR3 contains 13 residues. V lost 1 base and J lost 6, with 12 bases in between. The CDR3, as DNA: TGCAGCGTTGAAGTAACCAGGGGAGATGGCTACACCTTC. Translation gives CSVEVTRGDGYTF. The whole variable domain, remainder taken from reference TRBV29-1 and TRBJ1-2, is SAVISQKPSRDICQRGTSLTIQCQVDSQVTMMFWYRQQPGQSLTLIATANQGSEATYESGFVIDKFPISRPNLTFSTLTVSNMSPEDSSIYLCSVEVTRGDGYTFGSGTRLTVV.

A few counts support this clone. The rearrangement joins TRBV4-1 to TRBJ1-1; 8 bases are shared with TRBD1. The trim removed 3 bases at V and 1 base at J, leaving 4 bases unmatched. Germline V gives CDR1 MGHRA, CDR2 YSYEKL. The CDR3 runs 15 residues. This CDR3 is CASSHFGQGNTEAFF. In DNA, the CDR3 is TGCGCCAGCAGCCATTTCGGACAGGGGAACACTGAAGCTTTCTTT.

The gene calls are TRBV9 and TRBJ1-5; a weak D match, TRBD1 (5 bases). Between the trimmed V and J ends, which lost 0 bases and 1 base, there was a span of 8 bases. The V gene's germline CDR1 is SGDLS and CDR2 YYNGEE. The CDR3 totals 15 residues. In DNA form, the CDR3 reads TGTGCCAGCAGCGTAGACGGGGGGAGCAATCAGCCCCAGCATTTT. It specifies CASSVDGGSNQPQHF.

V usage is TRBV30 and J usage is TRBJ1-3; TRBD1 agrees at 8 bases. The CDR3 has 14 amino acids. In germline, CDR1 is GTSNPN, CDR2 SVGIG (reference sequence). After removal of 1 base from V and 3 bases from J, the junction contained 2 bases not matched to a gene. The CDR3 DNA follows: TGTGCCTGGAGTGCCGGGACAGGTGGAAACACCATATATTTT. Translating gives CAWSAGTGGNTIYF.